What follows is one T cell receptor beta chain and its context. Its cognate antigen is unknown. Repertoires were generated with immunoSEQ multiplex PCR, while TCRdb's copy carries only in-frame clones and drops some. The table has some 79,000 clones, roughly 92% seen once. The sample is drawn from a study of OX40 agonist ivuxolimab in advanced cancers. Autoimmune disease history or systemic immunosuppression excluded patients. Overall study findings and caveats: Part of the nonresponder group also had normalized T-cell clonal expansion that was low. What antigens the expanded peripheral T cells recognized was never established.

Germline CDR1 is MDHEN and CDR2 is SYDVKM. V was pared by 5 bases and J by 7 bases, with 8 bases of the junction left unmatched. The CDR3 totals 14 residues. Sequenced material: CD4+ or CD8+ T cells sorted from blood, taken in a trial of the OX40 agonist ivuxolimab. The sequence was collected from an adult with an advanced solid tumor such as melanoma, head and neck, liver or kidney cancer. V gene TRBV28 combines with J gene TRBJ1-2; the match to TRBD1 covers 9 bases. The CDR3: CASSVGQGAIGYTF. The CDR3 DNA reads TGTGCCAGCAGTGTGGGACAGGGTGCGATTGGCTACACCTTC.